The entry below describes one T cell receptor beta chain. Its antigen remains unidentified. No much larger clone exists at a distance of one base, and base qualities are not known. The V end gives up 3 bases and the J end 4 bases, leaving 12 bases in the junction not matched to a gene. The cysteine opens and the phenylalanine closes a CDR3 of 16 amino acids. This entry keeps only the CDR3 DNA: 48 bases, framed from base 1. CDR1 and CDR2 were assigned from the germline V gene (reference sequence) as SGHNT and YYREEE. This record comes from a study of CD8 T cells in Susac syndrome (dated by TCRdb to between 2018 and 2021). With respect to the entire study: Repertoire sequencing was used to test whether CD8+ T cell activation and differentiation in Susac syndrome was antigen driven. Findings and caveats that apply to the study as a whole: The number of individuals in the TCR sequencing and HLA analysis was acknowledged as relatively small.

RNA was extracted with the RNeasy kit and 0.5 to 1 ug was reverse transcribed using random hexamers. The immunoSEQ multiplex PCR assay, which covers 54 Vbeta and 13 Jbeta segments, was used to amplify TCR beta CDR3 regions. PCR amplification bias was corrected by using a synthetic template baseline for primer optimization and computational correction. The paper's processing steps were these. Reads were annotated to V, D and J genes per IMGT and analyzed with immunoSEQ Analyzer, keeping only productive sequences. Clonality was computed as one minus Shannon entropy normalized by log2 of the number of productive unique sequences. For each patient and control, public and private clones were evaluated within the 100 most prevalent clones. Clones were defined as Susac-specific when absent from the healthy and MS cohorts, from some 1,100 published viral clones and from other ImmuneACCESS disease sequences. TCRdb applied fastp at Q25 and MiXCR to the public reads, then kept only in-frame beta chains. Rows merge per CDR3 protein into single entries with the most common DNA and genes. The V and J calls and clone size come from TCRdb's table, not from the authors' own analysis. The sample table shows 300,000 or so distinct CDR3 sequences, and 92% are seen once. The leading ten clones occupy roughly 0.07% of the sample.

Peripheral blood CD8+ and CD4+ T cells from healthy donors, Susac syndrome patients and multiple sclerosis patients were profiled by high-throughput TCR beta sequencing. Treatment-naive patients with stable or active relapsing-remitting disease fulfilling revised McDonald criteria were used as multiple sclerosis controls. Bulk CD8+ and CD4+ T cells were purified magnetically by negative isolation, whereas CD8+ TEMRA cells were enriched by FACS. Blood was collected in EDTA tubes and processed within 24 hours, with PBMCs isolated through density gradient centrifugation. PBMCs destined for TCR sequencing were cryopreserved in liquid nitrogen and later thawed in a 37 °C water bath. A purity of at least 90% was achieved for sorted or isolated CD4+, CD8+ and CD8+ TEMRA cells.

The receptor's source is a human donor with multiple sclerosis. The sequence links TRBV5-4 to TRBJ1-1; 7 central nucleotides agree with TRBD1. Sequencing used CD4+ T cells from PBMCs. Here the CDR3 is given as CASSSRTGPRGTEAFF. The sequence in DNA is TGTGCCAGCAGCTCGCGGACAGGCCCTAGGGGCACTGAAGCTTTCTTT.